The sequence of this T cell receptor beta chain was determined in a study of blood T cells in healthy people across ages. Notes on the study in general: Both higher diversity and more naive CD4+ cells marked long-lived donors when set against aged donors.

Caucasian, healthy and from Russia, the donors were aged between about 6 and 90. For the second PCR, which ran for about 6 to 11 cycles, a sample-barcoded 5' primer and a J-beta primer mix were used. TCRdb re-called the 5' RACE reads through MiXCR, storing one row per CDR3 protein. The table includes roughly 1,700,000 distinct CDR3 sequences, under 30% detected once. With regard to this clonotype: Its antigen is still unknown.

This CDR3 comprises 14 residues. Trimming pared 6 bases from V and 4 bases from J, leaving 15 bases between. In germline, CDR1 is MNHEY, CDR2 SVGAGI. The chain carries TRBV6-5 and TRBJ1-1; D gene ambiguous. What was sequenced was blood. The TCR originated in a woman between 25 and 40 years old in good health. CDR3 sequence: CASRRSRLGTEAFF. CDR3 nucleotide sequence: TGTGCCAGCAGAAGGTCCCGGCTAGGCACTGAAGCTTTCTTT.